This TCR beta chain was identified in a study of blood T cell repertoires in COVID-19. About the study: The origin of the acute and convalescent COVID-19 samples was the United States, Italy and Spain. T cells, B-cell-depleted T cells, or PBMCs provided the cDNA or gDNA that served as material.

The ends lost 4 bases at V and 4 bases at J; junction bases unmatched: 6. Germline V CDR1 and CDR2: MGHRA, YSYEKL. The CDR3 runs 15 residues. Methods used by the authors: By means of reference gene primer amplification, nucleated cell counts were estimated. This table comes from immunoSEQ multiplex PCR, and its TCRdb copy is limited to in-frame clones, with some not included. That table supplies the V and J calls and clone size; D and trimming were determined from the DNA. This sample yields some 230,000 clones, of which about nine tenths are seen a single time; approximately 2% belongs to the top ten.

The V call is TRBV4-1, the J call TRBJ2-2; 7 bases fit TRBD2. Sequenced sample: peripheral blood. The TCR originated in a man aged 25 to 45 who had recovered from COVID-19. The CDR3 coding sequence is TGCGCCAGCAGCCCAGCGGGGTTGGTCACCGGGGAGCTGTTTTTT. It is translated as CASSPAGLVTGELFF.